This TCR beta chain was found in a study of shared T cell receptors in the human thymus. CDR3 size: 16 residues. V lost 5 bases, J lost 6 bases, and 10 bases stayed unmatched. From germline, CDR1 is SGHNT and CDR2 YENEEA. Assay: immunoSEQ multiplex PCR; the TCRdb copy retains only in-frame clones and omits some. The sample gives 540,000 or so clones, approximately 78% of which show up once; about 0.013% is in the top ten. The sample was also linked to a second study, of human thymus T cells.

Source material: thymocytes. The sequence derives from a boy less than two years old with a congenital heart defect. The V and J genes are TRBV11-3 and TRBJ1-2, with TRBD1 matching 12 bases. CDR3 protein: CASSPNPGQGANGYTF. For the CDR3, the DNA is TGTGCCAGCAGCCCCAACCCGGGACAGGGGGCGAATGGCTACACCTTC.